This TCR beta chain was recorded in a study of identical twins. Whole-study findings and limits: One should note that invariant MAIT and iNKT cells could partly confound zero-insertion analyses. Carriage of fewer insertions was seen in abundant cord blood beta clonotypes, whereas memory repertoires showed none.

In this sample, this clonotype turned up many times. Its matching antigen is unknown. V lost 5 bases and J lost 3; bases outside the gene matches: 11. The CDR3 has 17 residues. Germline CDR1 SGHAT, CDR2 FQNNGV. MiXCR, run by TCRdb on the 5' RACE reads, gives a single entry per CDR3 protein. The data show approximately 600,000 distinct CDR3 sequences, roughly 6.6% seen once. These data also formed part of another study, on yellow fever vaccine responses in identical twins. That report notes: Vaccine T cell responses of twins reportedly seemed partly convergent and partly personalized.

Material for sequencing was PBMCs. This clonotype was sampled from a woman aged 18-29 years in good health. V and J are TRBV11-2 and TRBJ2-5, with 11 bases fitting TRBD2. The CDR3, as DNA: TGTGCCAGCAGCCCACTAGCGGGAGTAAGTCGTGAAGAGACCCAGTACTTC. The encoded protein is CASSPLAGVSREETQYF.